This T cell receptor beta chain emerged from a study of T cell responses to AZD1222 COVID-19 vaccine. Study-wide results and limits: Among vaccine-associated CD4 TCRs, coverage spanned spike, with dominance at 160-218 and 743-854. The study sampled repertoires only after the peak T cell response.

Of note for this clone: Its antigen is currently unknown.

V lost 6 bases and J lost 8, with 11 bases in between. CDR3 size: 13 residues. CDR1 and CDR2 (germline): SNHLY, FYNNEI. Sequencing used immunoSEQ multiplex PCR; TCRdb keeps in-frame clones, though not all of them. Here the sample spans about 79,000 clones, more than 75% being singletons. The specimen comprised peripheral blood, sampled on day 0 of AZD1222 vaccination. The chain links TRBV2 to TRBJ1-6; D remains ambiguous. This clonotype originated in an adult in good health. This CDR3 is CASRRTGDSPLHF. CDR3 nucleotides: TGTGCCAGCAGAAGAACGGGAGATTCACCCCTCCACTTT. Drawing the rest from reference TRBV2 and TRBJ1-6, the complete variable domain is EPEVTQTPSHQVTQMGQEVILRCVPISNHLYFYWYRQILGQKVEFLVSFYNNEISEKSEIFDDQFSVERPDGSNFTLKIRSTKLEDSAMYFCASRRTGDSPLHFGNGTRLTVT.